Below are 8 T cell receptor beta chains sequenced from a single sample in a study of cytomegalovirus exposure and HLA in healthy donors. PCR used 60 Vbeta primers and 13 Jbeta primers. Sequencing used immunoSEQ multiplex PCR; TCRdb keeps in-frame clones, though not all of them. The repertoire consists of around 50,000 clones, with roughly 80% occurring once and the leading ten covering around 1.8%. Sequencing used PBMCs. Receptors originate from a man aged 35-49 years in good health and CMV-seronegative.

The genes are TRBV28 and TRBJ2-1; D is perhaps TRBD1 (6 bases). V gave up 8 bases and J gave up 1 base, with 18 bases separating them. The CDR3 sequence is 16 residues long. The germline V gene has CDR1 MDHEN and CDR2 SYDVKM. CDR3: CASWGPGTPSYNEQFF. CDR3 nucleotides: TGTGCCAGCTGGGGGCCAGGGACCCCTTCCTACAATGAGCAGTTCTTC.

This clone was seen just once. V gene TRBV21-1 combines with J gene TRBJ2-7; no DNA check was done on the table's D call, TRBD1. TRBV21-1 is flagged as a pseudogene. The CDR3 is 15 amino acids. The CDR3 DNA sequence: TGTGCCAGCAGCGGTCAGTGGGGACAGTTCTACGAGCAGTACGTC. It yields the protein CASSGQWGQFYEQYV.

The J gene is TRBJ1-1, the V gene TRBV7-9; D is ambiguous. Germline V lookup: CDR1 SEHNR, CDR2 FQNEAQ (reference sequence). V was shortened by 3 bases and J by 0 bases, with 8 bases between the two germline ends. CDR3 length: 14 amino acids. The DNA of the CDR3 is TGTGCCAGCAGCTTCAGACAAATGAACACTGAAGCTTTCTTT. Protein: CASSFRQMNTEAFF.

The rearrangement joins TRBV27 to TRBJ1-1; D not certain. The CDR3 totals 13 residues. Germline V CDR1 and CDR2: MNHEY, SMNVEV (reference sequence). The ends were cut back, 7 bases at V and 7 bases at J, with 16 bases in the middle. The DNA for the CDR3 is TGTGCCAGCACCTCATTAAACAGCAATGAAGCTTTCTTT. This gives the protein CASTSLNSNEAFF.

The gene calls are TRBV28 and TRBJ2-7; TRBD2 matches at 9 bases. CDR3 length equals 16 residues. V was pared by 1 base and J by 4 bases, with 8 bases of the junction left unmatched. Germline V gene data show CDR1 as MDHEN and CDR2 as SYDVKM. As DNA, the CDR3 is TGTGCCAGCAGTTTATCGAGCGGGGGGCTCAAGTACGAGCAGTACGTC. It codes for CASSLSSGGLKYEQYV.

The chain couples TRBV5-4 to TRBJ1-1; 7 bases agree with TRBD1. This CDR3 has 13 residues. After removal of 4 bases from V and 7 bases from J, the junction contained 7 bases not matched to a gene. The germline CDR1 and CDR2 sequences are SGHNT and YYREEE (reference sequence). CDR3 loop: CASSTDRVVEAFF. Written as DNA, the CDR3 is TGTGCCAGCAGCACAGACAGGGTGGTTGAAGCTTTCTTT.

This clone was seen just once. The chain uses TRBV30 and TRBJ1-4, with TRBD1 matching over 7 bases. The V and J ends lost 2 bases and 9 bases, in that order; junction bases with no gene match: 6. CDR1 and CDR2 (germline): GTSNPN, SVGIG (reference sequence). The CDR3 has 13 amino acids. CDR3 sequence reads: CAWSLGDSKKLFF. For the CDR3, the DNA is TGTGCCTGGAGTCTTGGGGACAGTAAAAAACTGTTTTTT.

The chain employs TRBV27 and TRBJ1-2; 7 bases fit TRBD1. Unmatched junction bases numbered 14, after V lost 8 bases and J lost 14 bases. Germline V gene sequence: CDR1 MNHEY, CDR2 SMNVEV (reference sequence). This CDR3 region has 12 residues. The CDR3 bases are TGTGCCAGCGGCAATGGTTCCAGGGGGAAGACCTTC. Residues: CASGNGSRGKTF.